The sequence of this T cell receptor beta chain was determined in a study of neurological immune-mediated disorders. As for the cDNA, it was generated by 5'RACE with 10-nucleotide random UMIs. TCRdb re-called the 5' RACE reads with MiXCR, one entry per CDR3 protein. Of about 55,000 distinct CDR3 sequences detected, around 3.6% appear once; the ten largest clones hold 1.5% to 2%. This clonotype was seen more than once but under ten times. Its specificity is not known. Study-level points and caveats: TCR-beta repertoires seemed private in all groups, with no expanded CDR3 amino acid sequences shared. The multiple sclerosis repertoire cluster was associated with no clinical or MRI feature. Patients with HTLV-1-associated myelopathy showed the most TCR clonal expansion. Those with multiple sclerosis showed the least, falling below healthy controls.

V gave up 5 bases and J gave up 11 bases, with 18 bases separating them. This CDR3 contains 12 residues. Germline V gene sequence: CDR1 DFQATT, CDR2 SNEGSKA (reference sequence). The sequence derives from a man aged 25-45 years with multiple sclerosis. The rearrangement links TRBV20-1 to TRBJ1-1; perhaps TRBD1 as D (6 bases). What was sequenced was PBMCs. In DNA, the CDR3 is TGCAGTGCTTCCGGGGGGGGGGCTCTGGCTTTCTTT. It encodes CSASGGGALAFF.